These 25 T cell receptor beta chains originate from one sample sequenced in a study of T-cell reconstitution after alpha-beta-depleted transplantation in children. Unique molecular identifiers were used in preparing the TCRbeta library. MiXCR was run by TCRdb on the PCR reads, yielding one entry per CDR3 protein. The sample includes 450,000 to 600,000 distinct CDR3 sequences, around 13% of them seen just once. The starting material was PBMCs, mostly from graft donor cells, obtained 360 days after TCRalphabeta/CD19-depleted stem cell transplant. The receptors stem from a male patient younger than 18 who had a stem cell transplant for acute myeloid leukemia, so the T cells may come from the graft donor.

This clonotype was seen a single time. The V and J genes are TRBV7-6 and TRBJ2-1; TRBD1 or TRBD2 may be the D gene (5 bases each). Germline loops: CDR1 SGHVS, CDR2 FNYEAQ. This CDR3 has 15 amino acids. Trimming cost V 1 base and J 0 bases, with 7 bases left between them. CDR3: CASSLGDGSYNEQFF. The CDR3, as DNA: TGTGCCAGCAGCTTAGGGGACGGCTCCTACAATGAGCAGTTCTTC.

CDR3 in DNA: TGTGCCAGCAGTTTTTTGGCTAGCGGTTATAATGAGCAGTTCTTC. Translated, it gives CASSFLASGYNEQFF. V usage is TRBV12-3 or TRBV12-4 and J usage is TRBJ2-1; 7 bases match TRBD2. J gave up 7 bases and V 3 bases, and 9 bases lay outside the gene matches. The CDR3 runs to 15 residues.

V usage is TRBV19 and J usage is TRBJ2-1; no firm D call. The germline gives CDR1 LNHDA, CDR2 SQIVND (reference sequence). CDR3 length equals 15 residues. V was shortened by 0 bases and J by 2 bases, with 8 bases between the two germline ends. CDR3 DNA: TGTGCCAGTAGTATAGATCGCGCAGCCTACAATGAGCAGTTCTTC. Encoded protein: CASSIDRAAYNEQFF.

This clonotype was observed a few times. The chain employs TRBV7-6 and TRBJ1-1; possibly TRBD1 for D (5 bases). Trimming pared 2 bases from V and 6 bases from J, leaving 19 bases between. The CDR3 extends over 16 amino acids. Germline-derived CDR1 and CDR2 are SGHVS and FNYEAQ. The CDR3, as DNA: TGTGCCAGCAGCTTATACGGGGCCGGGGGTATCGCTGAAGCTTTCTTT. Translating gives CASSLYGAGGIAEAFF.

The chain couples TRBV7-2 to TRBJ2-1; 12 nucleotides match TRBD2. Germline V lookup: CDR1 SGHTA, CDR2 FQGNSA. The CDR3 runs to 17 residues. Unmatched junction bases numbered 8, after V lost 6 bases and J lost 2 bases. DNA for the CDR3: TGTGCCAGCAGATTAAAGGGACTAGCGGGTCCCTACAATGAGCAGTTCTTC. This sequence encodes CASRLKGLAGPYNEQFF.

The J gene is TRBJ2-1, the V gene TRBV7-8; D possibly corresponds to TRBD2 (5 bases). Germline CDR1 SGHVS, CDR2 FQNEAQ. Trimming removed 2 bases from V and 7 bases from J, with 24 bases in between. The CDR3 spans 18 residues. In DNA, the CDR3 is TGTGCCAGCAGCTTATTCCCCGCCCGTGTAGCGAGGTTGAATGAGCAGTTCTTC. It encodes CASSLFPARVARLNEQFF.

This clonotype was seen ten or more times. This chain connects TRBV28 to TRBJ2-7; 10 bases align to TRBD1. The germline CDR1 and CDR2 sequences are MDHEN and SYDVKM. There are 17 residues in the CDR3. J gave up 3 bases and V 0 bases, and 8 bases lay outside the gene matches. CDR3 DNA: TGTGCCAGCAGTTTATGGGGACAGGGGAGTAACTTCTACGAGCAGTACTTC. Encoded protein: CASSLWGQGSNFYEQYF.

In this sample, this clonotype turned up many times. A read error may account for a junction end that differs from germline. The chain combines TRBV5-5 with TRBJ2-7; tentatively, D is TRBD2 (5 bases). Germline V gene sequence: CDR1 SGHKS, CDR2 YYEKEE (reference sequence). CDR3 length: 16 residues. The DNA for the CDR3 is TGTGCCAGCAGCTTGGCCTTAGGACTGGCACCCTACCAGCAGTACTTC. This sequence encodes CASSLALGLAPYQQYF.

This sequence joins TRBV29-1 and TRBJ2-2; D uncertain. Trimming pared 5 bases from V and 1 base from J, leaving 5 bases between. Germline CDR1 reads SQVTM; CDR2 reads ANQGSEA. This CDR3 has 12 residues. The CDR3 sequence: CSVSRNTGELFF. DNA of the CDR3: TGCAGCGTTTCCAGGAACACCGGGGAGCTGTTTTTT.

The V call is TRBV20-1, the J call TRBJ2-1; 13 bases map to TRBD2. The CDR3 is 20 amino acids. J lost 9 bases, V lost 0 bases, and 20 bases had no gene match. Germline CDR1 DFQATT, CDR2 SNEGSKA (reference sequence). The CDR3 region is CSARDRFWAGGLAGLTEQFF. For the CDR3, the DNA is TGCAGTGCTAGAGATCGGTTTTGGGCAGGGGGACTAGCGGGATTGACTGAGCAGTTCTTC.

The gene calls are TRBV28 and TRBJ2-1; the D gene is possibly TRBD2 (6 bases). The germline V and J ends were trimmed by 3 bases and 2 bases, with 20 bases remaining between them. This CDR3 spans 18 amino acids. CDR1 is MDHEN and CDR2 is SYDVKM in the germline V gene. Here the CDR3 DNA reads TGTGCCAGCAGTTTCCCAGGGAACGGACTAAGACCCTACAATGAGCAGTTCTTC. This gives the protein CASSFPGNGLRPYNEQFF. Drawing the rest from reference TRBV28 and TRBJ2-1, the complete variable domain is DVKVTQSSRYLVKRTGEKVFLECVQDMDHENMFWYRQDPGLGLRLIYFSYDVKMKEKGDIPEGYSVSREKKERFSLILESASTNQTSMYLCASSFPGNGLRPYNEQFFGPGTRLTVL.

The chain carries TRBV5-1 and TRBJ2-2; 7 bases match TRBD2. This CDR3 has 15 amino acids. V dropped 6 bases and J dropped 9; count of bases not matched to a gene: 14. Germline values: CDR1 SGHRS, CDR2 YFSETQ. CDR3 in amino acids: CASTSSGLRGRELFF. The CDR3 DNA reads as TGCGCCAGCACCTCTAGCGGTCTGAGGGGCCGGGAGCTGTTTTTT.

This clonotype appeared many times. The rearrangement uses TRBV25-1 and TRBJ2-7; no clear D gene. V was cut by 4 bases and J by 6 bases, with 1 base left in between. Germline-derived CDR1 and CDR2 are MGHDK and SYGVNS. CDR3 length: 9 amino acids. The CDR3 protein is CASSGEQYF. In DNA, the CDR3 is TGTGCCAGCAGTGGCGAGCAGTACTTC.

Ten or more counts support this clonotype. DNA of the CDR3: TGCAGCGTTGGAAAGGGGACAGGTCCTTACAATGAGCAGTTCTTC. Protein product: CSVGKGTGPYNEQFF. This chain connects TRBV29-1 to TRBJ2-1; the match to TRBD1 covers 8 bases. The germline V gene has CDR1 SQVTM and CDR2 ANQGSEA. This CDR3 spans 15 amino acids. Trimming at V came to 4 bases and at J to 4 bases, leaving 9 bases not matched to a gene.

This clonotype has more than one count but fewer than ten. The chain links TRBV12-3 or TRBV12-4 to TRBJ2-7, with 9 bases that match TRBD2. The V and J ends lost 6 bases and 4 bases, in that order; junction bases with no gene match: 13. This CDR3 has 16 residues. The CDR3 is CASSPQIAGVGYEQYF. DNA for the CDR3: TGTGCCAGCAGCCCCCAAATAGCGGGAGTAGGTTACGAGCAGTACTTC.

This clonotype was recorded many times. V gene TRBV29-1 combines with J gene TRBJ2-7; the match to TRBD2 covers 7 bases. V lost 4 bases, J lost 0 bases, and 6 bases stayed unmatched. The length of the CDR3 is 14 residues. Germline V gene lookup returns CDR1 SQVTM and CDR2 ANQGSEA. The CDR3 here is CSVAVLAASYEQYF. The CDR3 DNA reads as TGCAGCGTTGCGGTCCTAGCGGCCTCCTACGAGCAGTACTTC.

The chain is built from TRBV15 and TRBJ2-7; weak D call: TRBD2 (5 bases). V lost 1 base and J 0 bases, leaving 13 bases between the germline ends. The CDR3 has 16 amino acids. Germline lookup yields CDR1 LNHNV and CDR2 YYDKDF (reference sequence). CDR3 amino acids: CATSRGSGSGSYEQYF. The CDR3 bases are TGTGCCACCAGCAGAGGTAGTGGAAGCGGCTCCTACGAGCAGTACTTC.

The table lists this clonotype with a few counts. CDR3 coding DNA: TGTGCCAGCAGCACTAATCGACAGGGCTCGCCCTACGAGCAGTACTTC. This gives the protein CASSTNRQGSPYEQYF. The V gene is TRBV6-1, the J gene TRBJ2-7; 7 bases are a match to TRBD1. V was pared by 6 bases and J by 2 bases, with 13 bases of the junction left unmatched. Germline-derived CDR1 and CDR2 are MNHNS and SASEGT. The CDR3 spans 16 residues.

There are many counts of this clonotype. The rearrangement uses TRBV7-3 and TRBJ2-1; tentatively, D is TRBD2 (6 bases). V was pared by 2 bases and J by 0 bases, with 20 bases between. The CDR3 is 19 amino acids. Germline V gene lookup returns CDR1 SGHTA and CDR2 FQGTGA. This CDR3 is CASSLYSGYRPSSYNEQFF. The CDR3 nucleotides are TGTGCCAGCAGCTTATATAGCGGCTACCGCCCGAGCTCCTACAATGAGCAGTTCTTC.

The CDR3 loop is CASRDPTQWELFF. The CDR3 DNA is TGTGCCAGCAGGGACCCGACGCAGTGGGAACTGTTTTTT. The V call is TRBV28, the J call TRBJ1-4, with unresolved D. The CDR3 sequence is 13 residues long. Germline V gene data show CDR1 as MDHEN and CDR2 as SYDVKM. Trimming took 6 bases from V and 12 from J, leaving 17 bases between them. Combining the CDR3 with reference TRBV28 and TRBJ1-4 gives the whole variable domain DVKVTQSSRYLVKRTGEKVFLECVQDMDHENMFWYRQDPGLGLRLIYFSYDVKMKEKGDIPEGYSVSREKKERFSLILESASTNQTSMYLCASRDPTQWELFFGSGTQLSVL.

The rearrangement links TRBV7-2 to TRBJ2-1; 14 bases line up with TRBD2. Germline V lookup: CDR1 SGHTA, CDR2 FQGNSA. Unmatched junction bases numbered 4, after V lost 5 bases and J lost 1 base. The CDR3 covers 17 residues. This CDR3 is CASSPWTSGRSYNEQFF. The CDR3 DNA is TGTGCCAGCAGCCCCTGGACTAGCGGGAGGTCCTACAATGAGCAGTTCTTC.

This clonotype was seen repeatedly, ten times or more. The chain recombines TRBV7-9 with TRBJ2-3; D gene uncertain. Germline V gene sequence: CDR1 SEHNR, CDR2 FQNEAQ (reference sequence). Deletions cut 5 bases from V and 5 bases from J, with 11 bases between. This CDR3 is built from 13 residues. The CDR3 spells CASSPLVVDTQYF. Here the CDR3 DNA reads TGTGCCAGCAGCCCCCTAGTCGTAGATACGCAGTATTTT.

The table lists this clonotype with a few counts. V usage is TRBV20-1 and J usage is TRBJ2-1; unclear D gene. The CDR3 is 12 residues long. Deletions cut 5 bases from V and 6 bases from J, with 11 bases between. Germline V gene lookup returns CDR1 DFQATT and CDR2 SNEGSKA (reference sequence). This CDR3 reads CSADLGINEQFF. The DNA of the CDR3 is TGCAGTGCTGACCTGGGGATCAATGAGCAGTTCTTC.

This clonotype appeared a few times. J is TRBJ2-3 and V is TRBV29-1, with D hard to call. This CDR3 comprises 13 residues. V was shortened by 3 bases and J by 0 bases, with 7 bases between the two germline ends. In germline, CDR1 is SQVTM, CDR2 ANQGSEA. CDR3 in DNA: TGCAGCGTTGATTCAGAGAGCACAGATACGCAGTATTTT. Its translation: CSVDSESTDTQYF.

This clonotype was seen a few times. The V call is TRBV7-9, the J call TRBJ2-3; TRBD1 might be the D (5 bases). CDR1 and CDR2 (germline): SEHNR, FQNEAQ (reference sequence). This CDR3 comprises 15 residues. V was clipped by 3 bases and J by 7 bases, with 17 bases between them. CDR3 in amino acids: CASSFNLRGLNTQYF. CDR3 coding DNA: TGTGCCAGCAGCTTCAACCTTAGGGGTCTAAATACGCAGTATTTT. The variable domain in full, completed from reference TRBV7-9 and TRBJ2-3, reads DTGVSQNPRHKITKRGQNVTFRCDPISEHNRLYWYRQTLGQGPEFLTYFQNEAQLEKSRLLSDRFSAERPKGSFSTLEIQRTEQGDSAMYLCASSFNLRGLNTQYFGPGTRLTVL.